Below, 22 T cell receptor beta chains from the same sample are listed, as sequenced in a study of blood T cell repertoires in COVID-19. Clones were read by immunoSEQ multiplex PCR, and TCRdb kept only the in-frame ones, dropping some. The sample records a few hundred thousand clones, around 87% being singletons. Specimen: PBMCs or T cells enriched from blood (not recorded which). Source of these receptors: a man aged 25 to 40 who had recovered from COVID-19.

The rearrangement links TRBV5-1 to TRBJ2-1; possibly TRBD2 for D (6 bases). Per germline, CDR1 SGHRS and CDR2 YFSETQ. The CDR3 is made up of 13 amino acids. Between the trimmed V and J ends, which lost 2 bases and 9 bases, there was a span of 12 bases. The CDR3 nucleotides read TGCGCCAGCAGCTTAAGGGGAGGAGCTGAGCAGTTCTTC. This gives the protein CASSLRGGAEQFF.

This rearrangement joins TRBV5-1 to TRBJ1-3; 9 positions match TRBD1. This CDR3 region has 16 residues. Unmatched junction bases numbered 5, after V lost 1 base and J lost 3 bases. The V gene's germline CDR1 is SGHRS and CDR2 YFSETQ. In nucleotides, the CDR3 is TGCGCCAGCAGCTTGCAGGGACAGGGAAATGGAAACACCATATATTTT. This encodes CASSLQGQGNGNTIYF.

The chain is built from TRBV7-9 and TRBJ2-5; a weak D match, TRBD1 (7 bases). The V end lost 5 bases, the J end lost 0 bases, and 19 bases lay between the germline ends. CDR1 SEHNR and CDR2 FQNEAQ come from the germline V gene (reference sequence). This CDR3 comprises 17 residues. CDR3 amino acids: CASSRPGGRGDQETQYF. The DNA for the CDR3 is TGTGCCAGCAGCCGCCCTGGGGGCAGGGGGGACCAAGAGACCCAGTACTTC.

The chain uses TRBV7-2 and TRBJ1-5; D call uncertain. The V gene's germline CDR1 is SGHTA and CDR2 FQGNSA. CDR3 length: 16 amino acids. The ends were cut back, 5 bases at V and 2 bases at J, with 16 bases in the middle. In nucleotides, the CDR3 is TGTGCCAGCAGCCCCCTCGCCGGGGTTCGCAATCAGCCCCAGCATTTT. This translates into CASSPLAGVRNQPQHF. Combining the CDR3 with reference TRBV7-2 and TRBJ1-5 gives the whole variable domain GAGVSQSPSNKVTEKGKDVELRCDPISGHTALYWYRQSLGQGLEFLIYFQGNSAPDKSGLPSDRFSAERTGGSVSTLTIQRTQQEDSAVYLCASSPLAGVRNQPQHFGDGTRLSIL.

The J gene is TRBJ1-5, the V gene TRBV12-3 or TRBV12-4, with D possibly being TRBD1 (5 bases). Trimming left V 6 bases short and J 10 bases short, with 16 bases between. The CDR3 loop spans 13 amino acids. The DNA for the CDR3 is TGTGCCAGCAGCCCTGACAGTTTTAATCCCCAGCATTTT. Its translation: CASSPDSFNPQHF.

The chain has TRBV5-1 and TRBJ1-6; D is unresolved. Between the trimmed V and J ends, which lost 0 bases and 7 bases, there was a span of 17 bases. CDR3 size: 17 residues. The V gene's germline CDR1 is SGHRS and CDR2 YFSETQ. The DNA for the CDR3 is TGCGCCAGCAGCTTGGGCGCCGCGGATATTGGCAATTCACCCCTCCACTTT. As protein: CASSLGAADIGNSPLHF.

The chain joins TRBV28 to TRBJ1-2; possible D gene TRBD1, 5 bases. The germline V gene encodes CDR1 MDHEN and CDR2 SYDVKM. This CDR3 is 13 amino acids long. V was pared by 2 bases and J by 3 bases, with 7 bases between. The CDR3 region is CASSLGTYYGYTF. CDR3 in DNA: TGTGCCAGCAGTTTAGGGACTTACTATGGCTACACCTTC.

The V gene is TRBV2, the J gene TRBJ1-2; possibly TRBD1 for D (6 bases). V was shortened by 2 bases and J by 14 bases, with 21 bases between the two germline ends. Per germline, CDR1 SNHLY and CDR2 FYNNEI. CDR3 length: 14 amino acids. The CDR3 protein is CASSESLTSAGETF. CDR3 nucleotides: TGTGCCAGCAGTGAAAGTTTAACGTCGGCAGGGGAAACCTTC.

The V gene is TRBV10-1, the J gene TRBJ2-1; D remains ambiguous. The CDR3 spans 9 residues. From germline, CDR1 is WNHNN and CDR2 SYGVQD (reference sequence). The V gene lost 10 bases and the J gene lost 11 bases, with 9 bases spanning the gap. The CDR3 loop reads CATRSQQFF. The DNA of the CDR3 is TGCGCCACCCGGTCACAGCAGTTCTTC.

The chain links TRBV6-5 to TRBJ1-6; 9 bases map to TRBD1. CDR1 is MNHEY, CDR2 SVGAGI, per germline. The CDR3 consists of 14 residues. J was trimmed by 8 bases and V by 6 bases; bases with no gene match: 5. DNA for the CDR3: TGTGCCAGCAGCTACAGGGACAGGGATTCACCCCTCCACTTT. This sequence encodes CASSYRDRDSPLHF.

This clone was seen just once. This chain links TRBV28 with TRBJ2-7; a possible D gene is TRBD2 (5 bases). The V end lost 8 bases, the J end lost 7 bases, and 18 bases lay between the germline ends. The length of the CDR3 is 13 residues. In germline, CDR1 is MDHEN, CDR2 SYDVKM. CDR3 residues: CASSLTRAGEQYF. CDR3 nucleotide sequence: TGTGCCAGCTCGTTAACTAGAGCTGGAGAGCAGTACTTC.

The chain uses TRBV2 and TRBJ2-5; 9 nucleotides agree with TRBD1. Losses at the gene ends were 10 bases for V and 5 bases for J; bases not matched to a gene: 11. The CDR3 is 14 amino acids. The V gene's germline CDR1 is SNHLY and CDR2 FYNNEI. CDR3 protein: CAKATGQGGETQYF. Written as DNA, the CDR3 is TGTGCCAAGGCTACGGGACAGGGTGGGGAGACCCAGTACTTC.

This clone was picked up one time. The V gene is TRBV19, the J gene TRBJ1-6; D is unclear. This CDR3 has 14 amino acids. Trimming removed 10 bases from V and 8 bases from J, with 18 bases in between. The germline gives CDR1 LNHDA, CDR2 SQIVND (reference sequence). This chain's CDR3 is CATSRRVKDSPLHF. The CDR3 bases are TGTGCCACTTCGCGGAGGGTTAAGGATTCACCCCTCCACTTT.

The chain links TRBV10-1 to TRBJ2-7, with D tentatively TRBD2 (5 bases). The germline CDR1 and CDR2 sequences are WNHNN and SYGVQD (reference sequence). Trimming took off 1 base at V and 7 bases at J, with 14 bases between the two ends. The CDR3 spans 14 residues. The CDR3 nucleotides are TGCGCCAGCAGTGAGTATCGATCCGAGCGGGAGCAGTACTTC. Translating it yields CASSEYRSEREQYF.

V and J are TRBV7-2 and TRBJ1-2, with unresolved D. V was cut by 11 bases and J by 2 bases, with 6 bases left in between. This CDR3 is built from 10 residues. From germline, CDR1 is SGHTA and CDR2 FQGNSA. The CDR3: CTGENYGYTF. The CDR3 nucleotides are TGTACCGGGGAGAACTATGGCTACACCTTC.

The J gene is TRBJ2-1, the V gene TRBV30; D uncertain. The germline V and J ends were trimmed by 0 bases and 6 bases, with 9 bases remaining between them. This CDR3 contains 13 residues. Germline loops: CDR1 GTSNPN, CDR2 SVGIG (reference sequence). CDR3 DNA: TGTGCCTGGAGTGTACCCAACGGCAATGAGCAGTTCTTC. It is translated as CAWSVPNGNEQFF.

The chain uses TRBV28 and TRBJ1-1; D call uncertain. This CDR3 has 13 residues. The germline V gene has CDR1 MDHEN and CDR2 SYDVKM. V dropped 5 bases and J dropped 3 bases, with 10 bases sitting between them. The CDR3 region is CASSARRDTEAFF. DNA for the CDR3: TGTGCCAGCAGTGCCCGGAGGGACACTGAAGCTTTCTTT.

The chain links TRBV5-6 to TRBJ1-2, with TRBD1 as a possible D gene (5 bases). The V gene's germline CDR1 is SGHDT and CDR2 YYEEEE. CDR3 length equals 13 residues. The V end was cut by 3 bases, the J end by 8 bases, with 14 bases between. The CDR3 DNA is TGTGCCAGCAGCTGGGCGGGGGGATACGGCTACACCTTC. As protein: CASSWAGGYGYTF.

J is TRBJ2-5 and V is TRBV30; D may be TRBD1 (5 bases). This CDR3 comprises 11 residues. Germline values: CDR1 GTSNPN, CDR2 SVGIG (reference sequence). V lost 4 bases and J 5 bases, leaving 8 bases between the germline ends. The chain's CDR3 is CAWNRWETQYF. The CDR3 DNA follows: TGTGCCTGGAACAGGTGGGAGACCCAGTACTTC.

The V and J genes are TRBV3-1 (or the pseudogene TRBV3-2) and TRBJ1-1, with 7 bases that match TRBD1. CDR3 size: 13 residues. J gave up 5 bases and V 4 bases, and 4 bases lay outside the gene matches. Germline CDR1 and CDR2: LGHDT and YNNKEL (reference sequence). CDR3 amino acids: CASSLTGETEAFF. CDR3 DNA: TGTGCCAGCAGCCTTACAGGGGAGACTGAAGCTTTCTTT.

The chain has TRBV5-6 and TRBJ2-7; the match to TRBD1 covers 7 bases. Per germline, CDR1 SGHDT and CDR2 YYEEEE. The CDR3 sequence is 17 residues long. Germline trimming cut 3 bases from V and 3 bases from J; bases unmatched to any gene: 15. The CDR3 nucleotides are TGTGCCAGCAGCTCTCCCTTCCGGGACAGATTAAACTACGAGCAGTACTTC. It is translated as CASSSPFRDRLNYEQYF.

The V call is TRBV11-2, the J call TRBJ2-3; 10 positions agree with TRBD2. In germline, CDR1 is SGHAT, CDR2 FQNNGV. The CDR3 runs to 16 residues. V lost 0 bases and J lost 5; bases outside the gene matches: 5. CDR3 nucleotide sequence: TGTGCCAGCAGCTTAGAGGCTAGCGGGAGATTAGATACGCAGTATTTT. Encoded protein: CASSLEASGRLDTQYF.